This T cell receptor beta chain is drawn from a study of Tregs in tolerant kidney transplant recipients. Broader study findings: Changing PCR primers prevented nucleotide comparison between some patients' samples. Few patients were studied, so findings need validation in larger groups.

Related graft donors supplied nonmyeloablative bone marrow transplants, and mixed chimerism was transient. Thawed PBMCs were FACS-sorted into unstimulated CD4+CD25+CD127- regulatory T cells, CD4+CD25- non-regulatory cells, CD4 and CD8 cells. A word on this clone: Its specificity is not known. The read stops 3 residues short of the end of the CDR3; the missing end is completed from the germline J gene.

The CDR3 has 13 amino acids. The V gene's germline CDR1 is SGHNT and CDR2 YYREEE (reference sequence). V was pared by 5 bases and J by 6 bases, with 13 bases between. Sequenced by immunoSEQ multiplex PCR; TCRdb stores in-frame clones only, minus some. The data include 14,000 or so clones; the top ten clones carry approximately 27%. This TCR was sampled from a human patient who received a combined kidney and bone marrow transplant. Some T cells may be transferred from the graft donor. The sample consisted of CD8+ T cells from blood (PBMCs), taken 6 months after the transplant. The chain carries TRBV5-4 and TRBJ2-3, with D unresolved. The chain's CDR3 is CASRGPAVDTQYF. CDR3 bases read: TGTGCCAGCAGGGGCCCCGCTGTTGATACG.